A single sample gave rise to the 30 T cell receptor beta chains below, sequenced in a study of vaccination effects on CD4 cells after COVID-19. Some clones are missing from TCRdb's copy, which holds only in-frame ones; the method was immunoSEQ multiplex PCR. In the table there are 27,000 or so clones, roughly 74% of which are singletons. Using viral peptide pools, the ViraFEST assay grew out antigen-specific CD4+ T cells prior to sequencing. Investigators separated out CD4+ T cells once around eleven days of culture had passed. Recipients of the vaccine had no prior SARS-CoV-2 infection and negative nucleocapsid antibodies. Antigens of these TCRs are unknown. Specimen: CD4+ T cells from PBMCs cultured with HCoV-NL63 spike peptides, collected before COVID-19 vaccination. All receptors derive from a human donor who received a COVID-19 vaccine.

The chain joins TRBV18 to TRBJ2-2; D gene ambiguous. V lost 6 bases and J 1 base, leaving 12 bases between the germline ends. This CDR3 comprises 15 residues. Per germline, CDR1 KGHSH and CDR2 LQKENI. The CDR3 region is CASSPSGKNTGELFF. CDR3 sequence (DNA): TGTGCCAGCTCCCCCTCGGGCAAGAACACCGGGGAGCTGTTTTTT.

The chain uses TRBV29-1 and TRBJ2-7, with TRBD2 matching 14 bases. Trimming cost V 4 bases and J 6 bases; bases outside gene matches: 11. CDR1 SQVTM and CDR2 ANQGSEA come from the germline V gene. This CDR3 spans 16 amino acids. The CDR3, as DNA: TGCAGCGTTGTGCTGGGTGGACTAGCGGGAGGAGTCGAGCAGTACTTC. Translating gives CSVVLGGLAGGVEQYF.

The chain links TRBV29-1 to TRBJ2-2; unclear D gene. Germline V lookup: CDR1 SQVTM, CDR2 ANQGSEA. The CDR3 runs to 12 residues. Trimming pared 1 base from V and 5 bases from J, leaving 5 bases between. The CDR3 protein is CSVEGKTGELFF. As DNA, the CDR3 is TGCAGCGTTGAAGGAAAAACCGGGGAGCTGTTTTTT.

This clone appeared a single time. The chain recombines TRBV6-5 with TRBJ1-2; possible D gene TRBD1, 5 bases. The V gene's germline CDR1 is MNHEY and CDR2 SVGAGI. The V end was cut by 10 bases, the J end by 7 bases, with 22 bases between. The CDR3 extends over 14 amino acids. The CDR3 DNA sequence: TGTGCCACCTCTCCGGGGCTGGTTACGGGTGGCTACACCTTC. This codes for CATSPGLVTGGYTF.

V is TRBV19 and J is TRBJ2-4; perhaps TRBD1 as D (7 bases). The CDR3 runs to 18 residues. Trimming left V 3 bases short and J 0 bases short, with 18 bases between. Germline V gives CDR1 LNHDA, CDR2 SQIVND (reference sequence). The CDR3 spells CASSIDGGGRVAKNIQYF. The CDR3 nucleotides read TGTGCCAGTAGTATCGATGGAGGGGGCCGTGTAGCCAAAAACATTCAGTACTTC.

The chain has TRBV6-6 and TRBJ2-7; 10 bases line up with TRBD1. The CDR3 sequence is 15 residues long. V gave up 5 bases and J gave up 3 bases; unmatched junction bases: 7. Germline lookup yields CDR1 MNHNY and CDR2 SVGAGI (reference sequence). The CDR3 sequence: CASSPLDRGDYEQYF. The CDR3 nucleotides read TGTGCCAGCAGTCCTCTGGACAGGGGGGACTACGAGCAGTACTTC.

With regard to this clone: The sample has other DNA sequences that encode this CDR3 too. The chain combines TRBV7-8 with TRBJ1-1, with D perhaps TRBD1 (6 bases). Trimming stripped 3 bases from V and 1 base from J, with 9 bases between. CDR1 and CDR2 from the germline V gene are SGHVS and FQNEAQ. The CDR3 is 14 amino acids. The CDR3 protein is CASSLGAANTEAFF. The CDR3 bases are TGTGCCAGCAGCTTGGGGGCAGCGAACACTGAAGCTTTCTTT.

V and J are TRBV5-1 and TRBJ1-3; tentatively, D is TRBD1 (6 bases). The length of the CDR3 is 16 residues. Trimming removed 4 bases at V and 0 bases at J, with 14 bases between. Germline V gene data show CDR1 as SGHRS and CDR2 as YFSETQ. The CDR3 coding sequence is TGCGCCAGCAGCCGTTTTGTCAGGGGCTCTGGAAACACCATATATTTT. This sequence encodes CASSRFVRGSGNTIYF.

In its sample, this clone was seen once. CDR3 amino acids: CASSPPQPIFF. The CDR3 DNA sequence: TGTGCCAGCTCACCACCCCAGCCCATTTTCTTC. The J gene is TRBJ2-1, the V gene TRBV18; no definite D call. This CDR3 is 11 amino acids long. V gave up 0 bases and J gave up 16 bases, with 10 bases separating them. CDR1 and CDR2 (germline): KGHSH, LQKENI.

This chain connects TRBV28 to TRBJ1-1; D remains ambiguous. The CDR3 runs 13 residues. CDR1 is MDHEN, CDR2 SYDVKM, per germline. Trimming took 5 bases from V and 8 from J, leaving 15 bases between them. The CDR3 reads CASSNTATREAFF. In DNA form, the CDR3 reads TGTGCCAGCAGTAACACTGCTACGAGGGAAGCTTTCTTT.

The rearrangement joins TRBV3-1 (or the pseudogene TRBV3-2) to TRBJ1-2; D is unclear. Trimming left V 0 bases short and J 7 bases short, with 9 bases between. Looked up from germline, CDR1 is LGHDT and CDR2 is YNNKEL (reference sequence). The CDR3 loop spans 13 amino acids. The CDR3, as DNA: TGTGCCAGCAGCCAAGAAGCCCGGGGTGGCTACACCTTC. Amino acids: CASSQEARGGYTF.

The rearrangement uses TRBV6-5 and TRBJ2-7, with TRBD1 matching over 9 bases. CDR3 length: 15 residues. Germline lookup yields CDR1 MNHEY and CDR2 SVGAGI. Trimming removed 6 bases from V and 4 bases from J; junction bases left unmatched: 10. The CDR3 sequence is CASSLRIDRGYEQYF. The CDR3 DNA sequence: TGTGCCAGCAGCCTGCGAATCGACAGGGGGTACGAGCAGTACTTC.

The gene calls are TRBV24-1 and TRBJ2-7; 9 positions match TRBD1. The CDR3 loop spans 15 amino acids. After removal of 3 bases from V and 5 bases from J, the junction contained 7 bases not matched to a gene. Germline V lookup: CDR1 KGHDR, CDR2 SFDVKD. CDR3 nucleotides: TGTGCCACCAGTGATCCCGGGACAGGGTACCACGAGCAGTACTTC. Translation: CATSDPGTGYHEQYF.

The chain couples TRBV5-1 to TRBJ2-7, with D perhaps being TRBD1 or TRBD2 (5 bases each). V lost 4 bases and J 7 bases, leaving 21 bases between the germline ends. Germline CDR1 SGHRS, CDR2 YFSETQ. This CDR3 region has 15 residues. The CDR3 is CASSRGPRVEEEQYF. As DNA, the CDR3 is TGCGCCAGCAGCCGGGGCCCGAGGGTAGAGGAAGAGCAGTACTTC. Full variable domain (remainder filled in from reference TRBV5-1 and TRBJ2-7): KAGVTQTPRYLIKTRGQQVTLSCSPISGHRSVSWYQQTPGQGLQFLFEYFSETQRNKGNFPGRFSGRQFSNSRSEMNVSTLELGDSALYLCASSRGPRVEEEQYFGPGTRLTVT.

This chain uses TRBV5-1 with TRBJ2-6, with D hard to call. The V end was cut by 6 bases, the J end by 0 bases, with 7 bases between. The germline CDR1 and CDR2 sequences are SGHRS and YFSETQ. The CDR3 spans 14 residues. Here the CDR3 reads CASTSISGANVLTF. For the CDR3, the DNA is TGCGCCAGCACATCGATCTCTGGGGCCAACGTCCTGACTTTC.

The V call is TRBV30, the J call TRBJ1-4, with TRBD1 matching over 9 bases. CDR3 length: 15 amino acids. Germline V gene lookup returns CDR1 GTSNPN and CDR2 SVGIG (reference sequence). V lost 1 base and J lost 3; bases outside the gene matches: 3. CDR3 nucleotide sequence: TGTGCCTGGAGTGATACAGGGGGCGCTAATGAAAAACTGTTTTTT. Protein product: CAWSDTGGANEKLFF.

The chain is built from TRBV19 and TRBJ2-3, with TRBD1 as a possible D gene (6 bases). Germline CDR1 is LNHDA and CDR2 is SQIVND (reference sequence). Trimming took off 8 bases at V and 3 bases at J, with 12 bases between the two ends. CDR3 size: 13 residues. The CDR3: CASGPQGTDTQYF. The CDR3 DNA reads as TGTGCCAGTGGCCCCCAGGGGACAGATACGCAGTATTTT.

The V and J genes are TRBV19 and TRBJ2-2; 10 nucleotides line up with TRBD1. J gave up 3 bases and V 3 bases, and 7 bases lay outside the gene matches. The CDR3 consists of 17 residues. Looked up from germline, CDR1 is LNHDA and CDR2 is SQIVND (reference sequence). CDR3 coding DNA: TGTGCCAGTAGTATCAAGGGGACAGGGGTCTACACCGGGGAGCTGTTTTTT. It is translated as CASSIKGTGVYTGELFF. Full variable domain (rest looked up from reference TRBV19 and TRBJ2-2): DGGITQSPKYLFRKEGQNVTLSCEQNLNHDAMYWYRQDPGQGLRLIYYSQIVNDFQKGDIAEGYSVSREKKESFPLTVTSAQKNPTAFYLCASSIKGTGVYTGELFFGEGSRLTVL.

This chain joins TRBV12-3 or TRBV12-4 and TRBJ2-1; D is uncertain. This CDR3 is 11 amino acids long. Deletions cut 7 bases from V and 6 bases from J, with 7 bases between. The CDR3 is CASTPGNEQFF. The CDR3 DNA reads as TGTGCCAGCACCCCAGGCAATGAGCAGTTCTTC.

This clone turned up a few times. The CDR3 nucleotides are TGTGCCAGCAGTTACCTCGGACAGGTCTATGGCTACACCTTC. Translating it yields CASSYLGQVYGYTF. The chain links TRBV6-5 to TRBJ1-2, with TRBD1 matching 7 bases. Germline V gene sequence: CDR1 MNHEY, CDR2 SVGAGI. With V trimmed by 2 bases and J by 4 bases, 4 bases remained unmatched. The CDR3 sequence is 14 residues long.

A few counts support this clone. The chain couples TRBV11-2 to TRBJ1-1; perhaps TRBD1 as D (5 bases). This CDR3 spans 15 amino acids. CDR1 is SGHAT, CDR2 FQNNGV, per germline. The germline V and J ends were trimmed by 2 bases and 1 base, with 11 bases remaining between them. Here the CDR3 DNA reads TGTGCCAGCAGCTTAACCCCGGGGGGGAACACTGAAGCTTTCTTT. Amino acid sequence: CASSLTPGGNTEAFF. Drawing the rest from reference TRBV11-2 and TRBJ1-1, the complete variable domain is EAGVAQSPRYKIIEKRQSVAFWCNPISGHATLYWYQQILGQGPKLLIQFQNNGVVDDSQLPKDRFSAERLKGVDSTLKIQPAKLEDSAVYLCASSLTPGGNTEAFFGQGTRLTVV.

This chain connects TRBV18 to TRBJ1-1; TRBD1 is a possible D gene (5 bases). The CDR3 sequence is 16 residues long. Trimming removed 2 bases at V and 0 bases at J, with 13 bases between. Per the germline V gene, CDR1 is KGHSH and CDR2 is LQKENI. The CDR3 loop reads CASSPGGRGLNTEAFF. In DNA, the CDR3 is TGTGCCAGCTCACCAGGAGGACGGGGACTGAACACTGAAGCTTTCTTT.

The rearrangement links TRBV6-5 to TRBJ2-3; 9 bases align to TRBD2. The CDR3 covers 15 residues. Looked up from germline, CDR1 is MNHEY and CDR2 is SVGAGI. The junction had 2 bases not matched to a gene; V was cut back by 2 bases and J by 2 bases. The CDR3 DNA reads as TGTGCCAGCAGTTACCGACTAGCGGACACAGATACGCAGTATTTT. It yields the protein CASSYRLADTDTQYF.

This clone was observed a single time. Compared with germline, one end of the junction differs, possibly owing to a read error. J is TRBJ1-2 and V is TRBV3-1 (or the pseudogene TRBV3-2), with a tentative D call TRBD1 (6 bases). This CDR3 spans 15 amino acids. Germline V gene lookup returns CDR1 LGHDT and CDR2 YNNKEL (reference sequence). The CDR3 reads CAGSQDYRDNYGYTF. As DNA, the CDR3 is TGTGCCGGCAGCCAGGATTACAGGGACAACTATGGCTACACCTTC.

The rearrangement joins TRBV27 to TRBJ2-5, with 7 nucleotides matching TRBD2. This CDR3 is built from 17 residues. V lost 2 bases to trimming and J lost 4 bases; unmatched junction nucleotides: 13. Per germline, CDR1 MNHEY and CDR2 SMNVEV (reference sequence). CDR3 sequence reads: CASSLGSAGAPTETQYF. In DNA form, the CDR3 reads TGTGCCAGCAGTTTAGGGTCGGCGGGAGCCCCAACAGAGACCCAGTACTTC.

The chain recombines TRBV5-6 with TRBJ2-3, with D hard to call. The CDR3 sequence is 15 residues long. V lost 4 bases, J lost 6 bases, and 18 bases lay in between. Germline V gene data show CDR1 as SGHDT and CDR2 as YYEEEE. CDR3: CASSQIGPSGDTQYF. CDR3 nucleotides: TGTGCCAGCAGCCAAATTGGGCCATCCGGCGATACGCAGTATTTT.

CDR3 nucleotide sequence: TGTGCCAGCAGTACTTCCGGTGGGACTAGCGGGAGGAATTACGAGCAGTACTTC. Protein: CASSTSGGTSGRNYEQYF. The chain is built from TRBV6-2 or TRBV6-3 and TRBJ2-7; 15 bases fit TRBD2. Germline V gives CDR1 MNHEY, CDR2 SVGEGT. This CDR3 is built from 18 residues. J was trimmed by 4 bases and V by 5 bases; bases with no gene match: 12.

In its sample, this clone was seen once. Other DNA sequences of this sample code for an identical CDR3. This sequence joins TRBV11-3 and TRBJ1-3, with unresolved D. Trimming took off 5 bases at V and 0 bases at J, with 8 bases between the two ends. This CDR3 is 14 amino acids long. Germline loops: CDR1 SGHNT, CDR2 YENEEA. In nucleotides, the CDR3 is TGTGCCAGCAGCCGAGACAACTCTGGAAACACCATATATTTT. This translates into CASSRDNSGNTIYF.

This clone was counted only a few times. This sequence joins TRBV29-1 and TRBJ1-1; 10 nucleotides agree with TRBD1. Germline values: CDR1 SQVTM, CDR2 ANQGSEA. The CDR3 is made up of 14 amino acids. The junction had 9 bases not matched to a gene; V was cut back by 7 bases and J by 4 bases. The CDR3 nucleotides are TGCAGCGCAAGACAGGGGGCTACGGGCACTGAAGCTTTCTTT. This encodes CSARQGATGTEAFF.

In the case of this clone: One end of the junction is discordant with germline, which a read error may explain. The chain joins TRBV29-1 to TRBJ1-1, with TRBD1 as a possible D gene (5 bases). There are 13 residues in the CDR3. Germline V gives CDR1 SQVTM, CDR2 ANQGSEA. CDR3 bases: TGCAGCGTTGGTTCAGGGCTGAACACTAAAGCTTTCTTT. Protein sequence: CSVGSGLNTKAFF.